One and the same sample provided the 5 T cell receptor beta chains below, sequenced in a study of immune characterization of retroperitoneal liposarcoma. TCRdb reprocessed the PCR reads via MiXCR and lists one record per CDR3 protein. The profile shows fewer than 6,000 distinct CDR3 sequences, around 30% of them singletons. Sequences were obtained from tumor tissue. The receptors here all came from a female donor with retroperitoneal liposarcoma.

This clonotype was seen ten or more times. The J gene is TRBJ1-1, the V gene TRBV5-1; weak D call: TRBD1 (5 bases). The CDR3 covers 16 residues. Germline loops: CDR1 SGHRS, CDR2 YFSETQ. The V end lost 1 base, the J end lost 0 bases, and 13 bases lay between the germline ends. The CDR3 loop reads CASSLMGDALNTEAFF. The DNA of the CDR3 is TGCGCCAGCAGCTTGATGGGGGATGCCCTGAACACTGAAGCTTTCTTT. Using reference TRBV5-1 and TRBJ1-1 for the parts outside the CDR3, the full variable domain is KAGVTQTPRYLIKTRGQQVTLSCSPISGHRSVSWYQQTPGQGLQFLFEYFSETQRNKGNFPGRFSGRQFSNSRSEMNVSTLELGDSALYLCASSLMGDALNTEAFFGQGTRLTVV.

Ten or more counts support this clonotype. V is TRBV6-1 and J is TRBJ2-1, with 9 bases identical to TRBD1. Trimming took 2 bases from V and 3 from J; bases not matched to a gene: 8. The germline V gene has CDR1 MNHNS and CDR2 SASEGT. The length of the CDR3 is 17 residues. Written as DNA, the CDR3 is TGTGCCAGCAGTGAATTTCCGCCGGGACAGGGCTACAATGAGCAGTTCTTC. It encodes CASSEFPPGQGYNEQFF.

The V call is TRBV7-6, the J call TRBJ2-5; 7 bases agree with TRBD1. The J call may be faulty, since TRBJ2-7 better matches the DNA end. Germline V gene lookup returns CDR1 SGHVS and CDR2 FNYEAQ. There are 15 residues in the CDR3. CDR3 coding DNA: TGTGCCAGCAGCTTTTCCGGGACAGAGTCCTACGAGCAGTACTTC. It translates to CASSFSGTESYEQYF.

CDR3 coding DNA: TGTGCCAGCAGCCCTCTCATCGGGAGCCCCTACAATGAGCAGTTCTTC. This gives the protein CASSPLIGSPYNEQFF. The V call is TRBV6-1, the J call TRBJ2-1; TRBD2 is a possible D gene (6 bases). The length of the CDR3 is 16 residues. Deletions cut 6 bases from V and 2 bases from J, with 17 bases between. Germline lookup yields CDR1 MNHNS and CDR2 SASEGT.

This clonotype was recorded a few times. This sequence joins TRBV7-2 and TRBJ2-7; 11 bases align to TRBD1. Germline V gene sequence: CDR1 SGHTA, CDR2 FQGNSA. Unmatched junction bases numbered 16, after V lost 5 bases and J lost 13 bases. The CDR3 is 15 residues long. The CDR3 protein is CASSLSGTGGSPLYF. CDR3 in DNA: TGTGCCAGCAGCCTATCCGGGACAGGGGGTTCACCCCTCTACTTC.